This T cell receptor beta chain was retrieved from a study of shared clonotypes between healthy human individuals (dated by TCRdb to 2018 to 2021). A note on the overall study: Two women and a few men aged 18 to 49 years were included in the cohort. Different laboratories and diverse techniques were used to prepare libraries and sequence TCR repertoires, to increase sequencing depth and limit assay-specific biases. Blood TCR repertoires of a handful of healthy adults were deeply sequenced to estimate repertoire size and the extent of clonotype sharing between individuals. Between about 0.9 and 8.9 billion PBMCs per donor were obtained by leukapheresis. For each donor, CD4 naive and CD4 memory were each given three plates, CD8 naive was given two plates, and CD8 memory was given one plate.

Donors were healthy HIV-negative adults with no recently reported acute infections or vaccinations. Every donor was a Caucasian adult living in Nashville, Tennessee, USA. CD8 memory samples consisted of magnetically selected CD45RO+ cells combined with CCR7-negative CD45RA+ effector memory (TemRA) cells. Blood was collected by leukapheresis, and PBMCs were isolated by Ficoll-Histopaque density gradient centrifugation and then cryopreserved in liquid nitrogen vapor phase. Analytical flow cytometry was used to check the purity and quantity of every magnetically sorted T cell population. From each sorted fraction, genomic DNA was isolated and quantified by UV absorbance on a Nanodrop 2000c. In regard to this clone: There is no known antigen for this receptor. The record has no base qualities; no much larger clone is one base away.

Using the deep immunoSEQ assay, TCR CDR3 regions were amplified from genomic DNA by multiplex PCR. Extracted genomic DNA from each cell subset was spread evenly across all wells of several immunoSEQ 96-well plates, with each plate serving as a replicate. For sorted subsets, each replicate PCR was loaded with around 220 ng genomic DNA, equivalent to approximately 27,000 T cell genomes. Purified libraries were measured with a Qubit 3.0 fluorometer, size-checked on a Bioanalyzer 2100, and measured again with the KAPA Library Quantification kit. Each immunoSEQ 96-well plate was sequenced on its own single-read 150-cycle Illumina NextSeq 550 flow cell. The paper's processing steps were these. Because only junctional sequences without quality scores were contained in the immunoSEQ output, filtering matching that applied to full-length reads could not be performed. Sequences were annotated with PyIR, a Python wrapper for IgBLAST v1.9, and V/J genes and CDR3 were assigned using IMGT germline references. Reads were filtered out if the reads had weak V/J assignments (E-value above 1e-6), no CDR3, stop codons, out-of-frame junctions, or ambiguous translated residues. V3J clonotypes were defined as sequences sharing an identical inferred V gene, J gene, and CDR3 amino acid sequence. Percentage overlap between repertoires was computed as shared unique clonotypes divided by the size of the smaller repertoire. Three approaches were used to assess repertoire richness: RTK rarefaction, the Chao1 estimator, and Recon v2.1 estimates of unobserved clonotypes. Generation probabilities for all TCRbeta clonotypes obtained by the gDNA method from a handful of donors were computed using OLGA. TCRdb obtained this table from immuneACCESS and retained in-frame rearrangements with V and J assigned. These tables miss some clones; where compared with another copy, unresolved V genes account for less than half of the shortfall, and the remainder is unexplained. The V and J calls and clone size are taken from that table; D and trimming were inferred from the DNA. Recorded for this sample are 600,000 to 750,000 clones; about 90% of them occurred a single time. The top ten clones comprise about 33% of the sample.

CDR1 and CDR2 (SGDLS, YYNGEE) derive from the germline V gene. V and J lose 2 bases and 7 bases, and a span of 12 bases separates them. The CDR3 goes from the cysteine to the phenylalanine over 13 residues. The retained sequence is limited to the CDR3, 39 bases, with the frame set at the first base. The paper's findings and limits, for the study overall: Naive subsets generally had larger estimated clonotype richness than memory subsets did. Even with the large sequencing depth, rarefaction of the sorted-subset datasets indicated that sequencing was incomplete. Clonotypes shared by all four sorted-subset donors showed higher generation probabilities than non-shared clonotypes. Based on pairwise subsampling, the degree of clonotype sharing among donors was expected to be affected by sequencing depth. Only blood was sampled, and tissue TCR repertoires likely differ from those in blood. The genetic and exposure-history diversity represented was limited by the small number of donors. Roughly 5% of naive CD4, 3.5% of naive CD8, around 2.3% of memory CD4, and approximately 0.39% of memory CD8 clonotypes were shared across several donors.

The sample taken for sequencing was memory CD8+ T cells from PBMCs. In the paper's terms, the cell subset or site label means: CD45RO+ cells pooled with CCR7-negative TemRA cells. The clonotype comes from a man aged 18 to 30 in good health. Some clones in this sample may be carry-over from other donors' samples. This receptor chain uses TRBV9 and TRBJ1-2, and perhaps TRBD1 as D gene, on 5 matching bases. CDR3 region: CASSVQDRSGYTF. The bases are TGTGCCAGCAGCGTTCAAGACAGATCTGGCTACACCTTC. The reference TRBV9 and TRBJ1-2 proteins fill in what lies around the CDR3, so the full variable domain reads DSGVTQTPKHLITATGQRVTLRCSPRSGDLSVYWYQQSLDQGLQFLIQYYNGEERAKGNILERFSAQQFPDLHSELNLSSLELGDSALYFCASSVQDRSGYTFGSGTRLTVV.